This TCR beta chain derives from a study of chemoradiotherapy in HPV16-positive cancers. Whole-study findings and limits: Non-HPV-specific T cells did not expand in tumors during treatment, whereas candidate HPV-specific clones and E7-related motifs did. In HPV16-positive patients, HPV-responsive T-cell expansion tracked better recurrence-free survival.

V was shortened by 5 bases and J by 0 bases, with 5 bases between the two germline ends. The CDR3 spans 14 residues. Germline V gene data show CDR1 as LNHDA and CDR2 as SQIVND (reference sequence). With respect to this clone: Its antigen is not identified.

Repertoires were sampled repeatedly during chemoradiotherapy. Assay used: immunoSEQ multiplex PCR; TCRdb lists only in-frame clones, some missing. This table holds just over 25,000 clones, more than 80% found once. This receptor was taken from a human donor with HPV-associated anogenital cancer. This material consisted of blood, taken from a patient who underwent chemoradiotherapy. This sequence joins TRBV19 and TRBJ2-6; D not certain. CDR3 DNA: TGTGCCAGTAGTGTGCGCTCTGGGGCCAACGTCCTGACTTTC. It codes for CASSVRSGANVLTF.